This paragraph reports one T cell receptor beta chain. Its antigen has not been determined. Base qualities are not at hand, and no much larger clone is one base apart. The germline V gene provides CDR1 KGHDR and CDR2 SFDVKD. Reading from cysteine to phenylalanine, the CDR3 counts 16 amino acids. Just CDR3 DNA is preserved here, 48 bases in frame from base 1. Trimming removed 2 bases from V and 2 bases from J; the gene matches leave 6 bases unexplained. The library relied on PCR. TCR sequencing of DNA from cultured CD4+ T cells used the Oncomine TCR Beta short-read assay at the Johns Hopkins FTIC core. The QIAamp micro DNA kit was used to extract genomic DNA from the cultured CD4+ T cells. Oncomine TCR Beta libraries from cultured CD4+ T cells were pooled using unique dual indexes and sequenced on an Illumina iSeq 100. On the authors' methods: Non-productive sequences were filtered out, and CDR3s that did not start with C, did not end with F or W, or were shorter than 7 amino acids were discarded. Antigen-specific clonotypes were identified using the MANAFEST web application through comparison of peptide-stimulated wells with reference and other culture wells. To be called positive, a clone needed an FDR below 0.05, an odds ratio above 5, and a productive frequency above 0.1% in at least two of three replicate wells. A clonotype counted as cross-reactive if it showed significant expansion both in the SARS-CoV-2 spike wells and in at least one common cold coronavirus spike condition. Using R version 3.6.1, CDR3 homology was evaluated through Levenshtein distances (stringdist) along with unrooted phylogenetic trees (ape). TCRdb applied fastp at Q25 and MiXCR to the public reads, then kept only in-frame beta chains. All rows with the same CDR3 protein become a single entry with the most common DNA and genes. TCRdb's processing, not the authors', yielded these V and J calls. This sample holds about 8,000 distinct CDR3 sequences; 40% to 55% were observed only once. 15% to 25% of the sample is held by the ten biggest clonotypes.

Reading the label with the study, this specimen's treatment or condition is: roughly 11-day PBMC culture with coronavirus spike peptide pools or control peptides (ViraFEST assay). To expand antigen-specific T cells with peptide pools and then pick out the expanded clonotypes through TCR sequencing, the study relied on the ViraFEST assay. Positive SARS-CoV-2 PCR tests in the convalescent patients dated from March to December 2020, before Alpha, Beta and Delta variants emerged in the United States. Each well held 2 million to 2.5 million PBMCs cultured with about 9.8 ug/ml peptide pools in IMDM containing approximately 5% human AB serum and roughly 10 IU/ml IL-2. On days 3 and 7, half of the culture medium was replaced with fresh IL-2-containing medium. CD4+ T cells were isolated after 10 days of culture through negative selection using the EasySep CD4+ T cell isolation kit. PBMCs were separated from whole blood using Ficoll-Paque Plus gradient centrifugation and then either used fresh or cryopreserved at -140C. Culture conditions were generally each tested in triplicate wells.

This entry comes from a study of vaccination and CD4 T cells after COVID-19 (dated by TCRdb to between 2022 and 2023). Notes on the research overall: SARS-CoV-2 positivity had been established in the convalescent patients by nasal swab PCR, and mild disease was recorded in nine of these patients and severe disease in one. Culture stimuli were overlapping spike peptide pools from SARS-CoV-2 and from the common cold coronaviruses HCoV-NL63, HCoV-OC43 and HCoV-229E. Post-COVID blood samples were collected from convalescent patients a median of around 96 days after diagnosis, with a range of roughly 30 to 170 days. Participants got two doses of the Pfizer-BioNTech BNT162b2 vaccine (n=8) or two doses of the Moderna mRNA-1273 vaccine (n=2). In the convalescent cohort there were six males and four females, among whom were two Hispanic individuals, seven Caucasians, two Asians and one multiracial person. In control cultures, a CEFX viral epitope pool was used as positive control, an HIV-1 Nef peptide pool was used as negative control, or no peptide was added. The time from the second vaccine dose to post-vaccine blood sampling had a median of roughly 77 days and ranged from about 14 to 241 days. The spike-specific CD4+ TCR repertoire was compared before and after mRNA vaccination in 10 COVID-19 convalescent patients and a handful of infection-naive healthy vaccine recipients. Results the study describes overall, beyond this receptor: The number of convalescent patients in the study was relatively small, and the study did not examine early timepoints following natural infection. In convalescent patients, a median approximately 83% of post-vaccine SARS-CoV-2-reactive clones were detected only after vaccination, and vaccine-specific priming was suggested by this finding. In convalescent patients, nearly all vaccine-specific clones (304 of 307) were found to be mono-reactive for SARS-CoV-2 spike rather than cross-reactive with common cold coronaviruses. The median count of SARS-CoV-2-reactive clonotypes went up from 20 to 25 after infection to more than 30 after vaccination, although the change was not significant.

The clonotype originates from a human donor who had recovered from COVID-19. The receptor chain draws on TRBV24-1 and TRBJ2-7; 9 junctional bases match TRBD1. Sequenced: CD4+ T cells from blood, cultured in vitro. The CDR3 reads CATSDYRQGVTYEQYF. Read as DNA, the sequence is TGTGCCACCAGTGATTACAGACAGGGGGTTACCTACGAGCAGTACTTC.